These 7 T cell receptor beta chains came from one sample sequenced in a study of T cell responses to AZD1222 COVID-19 vaccine. The table came from immunoSEQ multiplex PCR; TCRdb's copy has only in-frame clones and leaves some out. The sample gives some 150,000 clones, 85% to 90% of which show up once; 1.5% to 2% is in the top ten. The material was peripheral blood, obtained on day 0 of AZD1222 vaccination. The receptors originated from an adult in good health.

The chain couples TRBV7-9 to TRBJ2-1, with no clear D. The germline V gene encodes CDR1 SEHNR and CDR2 FQNEAQ (reference sequence). Trimming shortened V by 1 base and J by 5 bases, and 6 bases separated the two germline ends. The CDR3 runs to 13 residues. The CDR3 DNA is TGTGCCAGCAGCTTAGACTTGAACAATGAGCAGTTCTTC. This codes for CASSLDLNNEQFF.

The chain carries TRBV6-2 or TRBV6-3 and TRBJ1-2, with D unclear. V dropped 2 bases and J dropped 7 bases, with 14 bases sitting between them. Germline CDR1 reads MNHEY; CDR2 reads SVGEGT. CDR3 length equals 14 residues. Here the CDR3 DNA reads TGTGCCAGCAGTTACCCCAGGATAATGGGTGGCTACACCTTC. Translated: CASSYPRIMGGYTF.

The chain links TRBV5-4 to TRBJ1-6, with a possible D match to TRBD1 (6 bases). With 4 bases removed from V and 7 bases from J, the gap between germline ends came to 18 bases. This CDR3 is built from 16 residues. In germline, CDR1 is SGHNT, CDR2 YYREEE (reference sequence). Written as DNA, the CDR3 is TGTGCCAGCAGCGCGGGCCTAGGAGGGGGGAATTCACCCCTCCACTTT. It specifies CASSAGLGGGNSPLHF.

This clone has a handful of counts. In DNA, the CDR3 is TGTGCCAGCAGTGAGGAGCGGGGGACGTCCTACGAGCAGTACGTC. It yields the protein CASSEERGTSYEQYV. This rearrangement joins TRBV6-1 to TRBJ2-7, with 8 bases fitting TRBD2. Trimming at V came to 3 bases and at J to 1 base, leaving 5 bases not matched to a gene. The CDR3 has 15 residues. Germline CDR1 MNHNS, CDR2 SASEGT.

CDR3 loop: CASSLGSSGSGELFF. The CDR3, as DNA: TGTGCCAGCAGTTTGGGTTCCAGTGGGTCCGGGGAGCTGTTTTTT. V gene TRBV28 combines with J gene TRBJ2-2; D not certain. CDR1 MDHEN and CDR2 SYDVKM come from the germline V gene. With 3 bases removed from V and 6 bases from J, the gap between germline ends came to 14 bases. There are 15 residues in the CDR3.

This chain uses TRBV5-1 with TRBJ2-3; TRBD1 is a possible D gene (5 bases). This CDR3 is built from 14 residues. V was clipped by 0 bases and J by 7 bases, with 12 bases between them. CDR1 and CDR2 from the germline V gene are SGHRS and YFSETQ. The DNA of the CDR3 is TGCGCCAGCAGCTTGGAAGGGGTAGGGCATACGCAGTATTTT. Its translation is CASSLEGVGHTQYF.

The rearrangement joins TRBV7-2 to TRBJ1-1, with TRBD1 as a possible D gene (5 bases). The V gene lost 1 base and the J gene lost 7 bases, with 16 bases spanning the gap. From germline, CDR1 is SGHTA and CDR2 FQGNSA. The CDR3 is made up of 15 amino acids. CDR3 coding DNA: TGTGCCAGCAGCTTAGTCCTAGGGGCCACAGGTGAAGCTTTCTTT. Amino acids: CASSLVLGATGEAFF.